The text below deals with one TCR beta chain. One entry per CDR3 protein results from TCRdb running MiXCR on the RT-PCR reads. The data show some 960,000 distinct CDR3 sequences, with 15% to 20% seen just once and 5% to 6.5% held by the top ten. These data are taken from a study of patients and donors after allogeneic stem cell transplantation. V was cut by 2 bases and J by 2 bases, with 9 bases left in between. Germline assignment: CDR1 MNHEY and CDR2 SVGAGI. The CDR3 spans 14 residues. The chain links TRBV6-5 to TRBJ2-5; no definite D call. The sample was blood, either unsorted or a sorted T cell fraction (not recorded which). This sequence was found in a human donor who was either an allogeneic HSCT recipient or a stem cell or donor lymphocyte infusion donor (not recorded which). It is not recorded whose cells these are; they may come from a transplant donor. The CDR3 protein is CASSYGQDQETQYF. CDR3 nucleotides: TGTGCCAGCAGTTACGGGCAGGATCAAGAGACCCAGTACTTC.